A selection of T cell receptor beta chains follows, all from one sample in a study of technical replicates of blood from several donors. Only in-frame clones appear in the TCRdb table, and some are missing; sequencing was by immunoSEQ multiplex PCR. Among approximately 79,000 clones listed, about nine tenths were seen once. Sequenced sample: T cells isolated from PBMCs. Receptors originate from a human donor in good health. Each CDR3 is given with its conserved first and last residue. D genes are given only for firm matches. Only part of the rows carry a size: once, few, many, or a class if the clone is expanded.

clone size	V gene	D gene	J gene	CDR3 length	CDR3 protein	CDR3 DNA
-	TRBV28	-	TRBJ2-2	15	CASSLSDTNTGELFF	TGTGCCAGCAGTTTATCAGATACGAACACCGGGGAGCTGTTTTTT
-	TRBV14	TRBD2	TRBJ2-7	13	CASSQGAGDEQYF	TGTGCCAGCAGCCAAGGGGCGGGAGACGAGCAGTACTTC
-	TRBV30	-	TRBJ2-2	13	CAWSASFGGELFF	TGTGCCTGGAGCGCCTCATTCGGCGGGGAGCTGTTTTTT
-	TRBV4-1	TRBD2	TRBJ2-7	16	CASSQDNSGRAVEQYF	TGCGCCAGCAGCCAAGATAACAGCGGGAGGGCCGTCGAGCAGTACTTC
-	TRBV13	TRBD1	TRBJ1-4	17	CASSSRTGGFSNEKLFF	TGTGCCAGCAGCTCGCGGACAGGGGGATTTTCTAATGAAAAACTGTTTTTT
-	TRBV6-6	-	TRBJ1-2	11	CASSYQDGYTF	TGTGCCAGCAGTTACCAGGATGGCTACACCTTC
-	TRBV5-1	-	TRBJ2-3	14	CASSLGRQTDTQYF	TGCGCCAGCAGCTTGGGAAGACAGACAGATACGCAGTATTTT
-	TRBV6-6	-	TRBJ2-1	14	CASYPHLGYGEQFF	TGTGCCAGCTACCCCCACCTCGGGTACGGTGAGCAGTTCTTC
-	TRBV25-1	-	TRBJ2-3	17	CASSPTTGTSFTDTQYF	TGTGCCAGCAGTCCTACCACCGGGACTTCCTTCACAGATACGCAGTATTTT
-	TRBV6-1	TRBD1	TRBJ1-3	18	CASSELRTGPPSGNTIYF	TGTGCCAGCAGTGAGCTGCGGACAGGTCCCCCCTCTGGAAACACCATATATTTT
-	TRBV6-5	-	TRBJ2-7	15	CASRYLGGAEYEQYF	TGTGCCAGCAGGTACCTGGGGGGAGCGGAGTACGAGCAGTACTTC
-	TRBV7-3	-	TRBJ2-7	16	CASSLSSGGSSYEQYF	TGTGCCAGCAGCCTCTCCTCGGGGGGCAGCTCCTACGAGCAGTACTTC
-	TRBV30	-	TRBJ2-1	12	CAWMTIGGEQFF	TGTGCCTGGATGACTATCGGGGGTGAGCAGTTCTTC
once	TRBV7-9	-	TRBJ1-2	13	CASSRTANYGYTF	TGTGCCAGCAGCCGGACAGCTAACTATGGCTACACCTTC
-	TRBV5-4	-	TRBJ1-1	13	CASSVTVDKGAFF	TGTGCCAGCAGCGTGACAGTTGACAAAGGGGCTTTCTTT
-	TRBV5-1	-	TRBJ2-7	15	CASSLGDAGLTKQYF	TGCGCCAGCAGCTTGGGCGATGCGGGACTTACGAAGCAGTACTTC
-	TRBV19	TRBD2	TRBJ2-7	17	CASSPRLAGEGRNEQYF	TGTGCCAGTAGTCCGAGACTAGCGGGAGAGGGTAGAAACGAGCAGTACTTC
-	TRBV4-1	-	TRBJ2-1	17	CASSHRALASVYNEQFF	TGCGCCAGCAGCCACCGAGCATTGGCTAGCGTATACAATGAGCAGTTCTTC
-	TRBV15	TRBD1	TRBJ2-2	15	CATRTGGEDTGELFF	TGTGCCACCAGGACAGGGGGCGAGGACACCGGGGAGCTGTTTTTT
-	TRBV7-2	TRBD2	TRBJ2-1	17	CASSTKDRLAGANEQFF	TGTGCCAGCAGCACAAAAGACCGACTAGCGGGAGCAAATGAGCAGTTCTTC
-	TRBV6-1	-	TRBJ2-7	15	CASSESIGALNEQYF	TGTGCCAGCAGTGAAAGTATAGGGGCACTGAACGAGCAGTACTTC
-	TRBV27	TRBD1	TRBJ2-7	12	CASRGQGTEQYF	TGTGCCAGCCGCGGACAGGGGACCGAGCAGTACTTC
-	TRBV27	TRBD2	TRBJ2-5	16	CASSLEGGRAGETQYF	TGTGCCAGCAGTTTAGAGGGCGGGAGGGCAGGGGAGACCCAGTACTTC